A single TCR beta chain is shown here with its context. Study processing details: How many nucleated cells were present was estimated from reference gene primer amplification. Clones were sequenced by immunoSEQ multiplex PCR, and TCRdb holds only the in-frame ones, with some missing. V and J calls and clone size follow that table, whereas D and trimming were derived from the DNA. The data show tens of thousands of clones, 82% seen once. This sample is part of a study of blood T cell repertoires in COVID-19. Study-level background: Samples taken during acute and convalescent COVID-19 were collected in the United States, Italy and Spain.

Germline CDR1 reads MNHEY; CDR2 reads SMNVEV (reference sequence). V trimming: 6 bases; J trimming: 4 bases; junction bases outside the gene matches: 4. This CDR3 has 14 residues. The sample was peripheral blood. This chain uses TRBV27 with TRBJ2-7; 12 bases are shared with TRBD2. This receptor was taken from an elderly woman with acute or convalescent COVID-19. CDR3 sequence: CASRPTSGRYEQYF. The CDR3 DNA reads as TGTGCCAGCAGGCCGACTAGCGGGAGATACGAGCAGTACTTC.